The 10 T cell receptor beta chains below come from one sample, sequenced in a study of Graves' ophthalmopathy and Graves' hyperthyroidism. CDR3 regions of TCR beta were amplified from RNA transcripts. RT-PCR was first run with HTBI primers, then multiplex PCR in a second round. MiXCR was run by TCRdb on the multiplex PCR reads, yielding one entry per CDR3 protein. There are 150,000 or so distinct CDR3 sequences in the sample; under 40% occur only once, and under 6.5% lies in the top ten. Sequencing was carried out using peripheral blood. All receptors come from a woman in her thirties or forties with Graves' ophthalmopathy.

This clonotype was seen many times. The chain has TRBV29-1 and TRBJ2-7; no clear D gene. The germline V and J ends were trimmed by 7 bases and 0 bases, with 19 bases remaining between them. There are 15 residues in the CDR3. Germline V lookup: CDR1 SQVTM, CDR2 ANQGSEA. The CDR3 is CSATISPSSSYEQYF. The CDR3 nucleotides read TGCAGCGCCACGATCTCGCCGAGCAGCTCCTACGAGCAGTACTTC.

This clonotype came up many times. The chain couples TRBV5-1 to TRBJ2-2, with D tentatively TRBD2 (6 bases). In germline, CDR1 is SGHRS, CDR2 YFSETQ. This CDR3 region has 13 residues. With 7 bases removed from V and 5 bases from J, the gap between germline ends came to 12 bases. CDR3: CASATGETGELFF. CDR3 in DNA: TGCGCCAGCGCAACGGGAGAGACCGGGGAGCTGTTTTTT.

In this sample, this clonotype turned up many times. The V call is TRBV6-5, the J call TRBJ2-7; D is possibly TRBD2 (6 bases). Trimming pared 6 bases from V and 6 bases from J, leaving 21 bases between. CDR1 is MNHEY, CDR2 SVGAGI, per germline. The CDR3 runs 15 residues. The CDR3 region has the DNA TGTGCCAGCAGGCAAAGAATGGGGGGTCCCGCCGAGCAGTACTTC. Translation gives CASRQRMGGPAEQYF.

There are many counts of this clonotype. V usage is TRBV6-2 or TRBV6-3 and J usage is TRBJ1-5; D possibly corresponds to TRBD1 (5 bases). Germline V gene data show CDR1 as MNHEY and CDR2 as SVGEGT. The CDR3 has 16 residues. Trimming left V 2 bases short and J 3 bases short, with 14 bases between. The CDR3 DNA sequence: TGTGCCAGCAGTTACAAAACAGGACTGCTCAATCAGCCCCAGCATTTT. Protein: CASSYKTGLLNQPQHF.

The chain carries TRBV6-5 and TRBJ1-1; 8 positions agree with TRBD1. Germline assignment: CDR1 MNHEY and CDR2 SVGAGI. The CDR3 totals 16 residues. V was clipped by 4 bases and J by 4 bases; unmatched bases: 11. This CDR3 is CASSSPRTGTGTEAFF. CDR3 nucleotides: TGTGCCAGCAGTTCACCCCGGACAGGGACGGGCACTGAAGCTTTCTTT.

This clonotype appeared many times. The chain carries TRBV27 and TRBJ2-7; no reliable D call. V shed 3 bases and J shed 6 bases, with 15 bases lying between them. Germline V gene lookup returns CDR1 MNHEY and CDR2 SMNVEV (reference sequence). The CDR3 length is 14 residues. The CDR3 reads CASSFRTQPFEQYF. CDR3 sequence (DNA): TGTGCCAGCAGTTTTAGAACACAACCTTTCGAGCAGTACTTC.

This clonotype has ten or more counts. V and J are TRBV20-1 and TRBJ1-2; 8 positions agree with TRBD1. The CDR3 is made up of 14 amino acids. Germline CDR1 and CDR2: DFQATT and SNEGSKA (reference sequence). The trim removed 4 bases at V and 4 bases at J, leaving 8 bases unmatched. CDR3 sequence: CSAITGGRSYGYTF. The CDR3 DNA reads TGCAGTGCTATTACAGGGGGGCGGAGCTATGGCTACACCTTC.

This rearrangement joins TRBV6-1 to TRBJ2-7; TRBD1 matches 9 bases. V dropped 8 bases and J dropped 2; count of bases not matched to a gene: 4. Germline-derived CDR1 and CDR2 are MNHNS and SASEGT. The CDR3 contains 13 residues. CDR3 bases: TGTGCCAGCGCAGGGACAGGGACCTACGAGCAGTACTTC. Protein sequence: CASAGTGTYEQYF.

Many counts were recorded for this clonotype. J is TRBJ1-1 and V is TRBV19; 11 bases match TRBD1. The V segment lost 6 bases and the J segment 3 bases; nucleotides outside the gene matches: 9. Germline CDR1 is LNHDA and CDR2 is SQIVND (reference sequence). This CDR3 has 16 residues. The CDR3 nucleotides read TGTGCCAGTAGCCCCCTTTTGGGACAGGGGGACACTGAAGCTTTCTTT. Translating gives CASSPLLGQGDTEAFF.

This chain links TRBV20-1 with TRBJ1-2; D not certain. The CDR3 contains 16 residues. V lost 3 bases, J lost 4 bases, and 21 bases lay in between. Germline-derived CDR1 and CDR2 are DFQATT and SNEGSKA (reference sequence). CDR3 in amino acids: CSARVGVPGVGYGYTF. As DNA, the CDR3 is TGCAGTGCTAGGGTCGGTGTTCCAGGAGTAGGCTATGGCTACACCTTC.